A selection of T cell receptor beta chains follows, all from one sample in a study of CD8 T cells in Susac syndrome. TCRdb re-analysed the immunoSEQ multiplex PCR reads in MiXCR, keeping a single row per CDR3 protein. The repertoire holds roughly 150,000 distinct CDR3 sequences, with approximately 94% as singletons. Sequenced sample: CD4+ T cells from PBMCs. The receptors come from a human donor with multiple sclerosis. CDR3s include the opening cysteine and the closing phenylalanine or tryptophan. The order of the fields is J gene, D gene, V gene, clone size, CDR3 DNA, CDR3 protein. The D gene is left open where the match is weak. Size values are once, few and many counts, or a class for expanded clones, and some rows have none.

>TRBJ2-7|TRBD2|TRBV7-9|.
TGTGCCAGCAGCTTAGCTGGGGGGGACGAGCAGTACTTC
CASSLAGGDEQYF
>TRBJ1-4|.|TRBV12-3/TRBV12-4|.
TGTGCCACCAGGGACGGCCGGAATGAAAAACTGTTTTTT
CATRDGRNEKLFF
>TRBJ2-7|.|TRBV28|.
TGTGCCAGCAGTTTATGGGACTCTAAATCCTACGAGCAGTACTTC
CASSLWDSKSYEQYF
>TRBJ1-1|.|TRBV30|.
TGTGCCTACCAACCAGACAGCAACACTGAAGCTTTCTTT
CAYQPDSNTEAFF
>TRBJ1-5|.|TRBV12-3/TRBV12-4|.
TGTGCCAGCAGTACAGGGAGTTTTTGGCAGCCCCAGCATTTT
CASSTGSFWQPQHF
>TRBJ1-5|TRBD1|TRBV27|.
TGTGCCAGCCGGCGGAGGGGGCTTAGCAATCAGCCCCAGCATTTT
CASRRRGLSNQPQHF
>TRBJ2-7|TRBD2|TRBV3-1|.
TGTGCCAGCAAGCCTAGCGGGAGCTCCTACGAGCAGTACTTC
CASKPSGSSYEQYF
>TRBJ1-5|TRBD1|TRBV19|.
TGTGCCAGTAGAAACAGGGGGTTCGATCAGCCCCAGCATTTT
CASRNRGFDQPQHF
>TRBJ2-2|TRBD2|TRBV6-5|.
TGTGCCAGCAGAAGAGCGGGAGGGCACACCGGGGAGCTGTTTTTT
CASRRAGGHTGELFF
>TRBJ2-3|.|TRBV7-8|.
TGTGCCAGCAGCCCGAGGGCCACCACAGATACGCAGTATTTT
CASSPRATTDTQYF
>TRBJ1-3|TRBD1|TRBV5-1|.
TGCGCCAGCAGCATACAGGGGACTGGAAACACCATATATTTT
CASSIQGTGNTIYF
>TRBJ1-2|.|TRBV4-1|.
TGCGCCAGCAGCCAAGGCCAGGGTCAGAACTATGGCTACACCTTC
CASSQGQGQNYGYTF
>TRBJ1-1|.|TRBV5-1|once
TGCGCCAGCAGCGTTGACGGCACTGAAGCTTTCTTT
CASSVDGTEAFF
>TRBJ2-7|TRBD1|TRBV28|.
TGTGCCAGCAGTCCATTTGGGACAGGGGGCAGGGAGCAGTACTTC
CASSPFGTGGREQYF
>TRBJ2-1|.|TRBV20-1|.
TGCAGTGCTATGGGAGTAGAGAGTAATGAGCAGTTCTTC
CSAMGVESNEQFF
>TRBJ2-5|.|TRBV20-1|.
TGCAGTGCGAACTGGGAGGAGACCCAGTACTTC
CSANWEETQYF
>TRBJ2-6|TRBD2|TRBV7-2|once
TGTGCCACCAACCCCGGGGGGGCTGGGGCCAACGTCCTGACTTTC
CATNPGGAGANVLTF
>TRBJ1-5|.|TRBV5-1|.
TGCGCCAGCAGCTTCGGAGACAGGAGCAATCAGCCCCAGCATTTT
CASSFGDRSNQPQHF
>TRBJ2-1|TRBD2|TRBV12-3/TRBV12-4|.
TGTGCCAGCAGTTTAGTTGAAGTGGTAGCGGGAGGCGACAATGAGCAGTTCTTC
CASSLVEVVAGGDNEQFF
>TRBJ2-5|.|TRBV7-9|.
TGTGCCAGCAGCTCCACAATGAGGGAGACCCAGTACTTC
CASSSTMRETQYF
>TRBJ1-4|.|TRBV2|.
TGTGCCAGCAGTCTAGAAGGGGGGCGAGGTGAAAAACTGTTTTTT
CASSLEGGRGEKLFF
>TRBJ2-1|.|TRBV14|.
TGTGCCAGCAGCCAAGCTTACAGGGACAATGAGCAGTTCTTC
CASSQAYRDNEQFF
>TRBJ1-1|.|TRBV30|.
TGTGCCTGGAGTGGCGCCGGAACTGAAGCTTTCTTT
CAWSGAGTEAFF
>TRBJ1-3|.|TRBV30|.
TGTGCCTGGAGGGACGCGAATGGAAACACCATATATTTT
CAWRDANGNTIYF